The TCR beta chain described here comes from a study of STAT5B mutations in CD4+ large granular lymphocyte leukemia. J lost 4 bases, V lost 7 bases, and 11 bases had no gene match. Germline V gene data show CDR1 as SGHTA and CDR2 as FQGNSA. CDR3 size: 16 residues. The data were produced by immunoSEQ multiplex PCR, yet TCRdb's version contains in-frame clones alone and is incomplete. The table records approximately 30,000 clones, roughly 80% of them present only once. The specimen sequenced was CD4+ T cells from blood buffy coats. The rearrangement joins TRBV7-2 to TRBJ2-1; 9 bases match TRBD2. This clonotype was obtained from a human donor in good health. CDR3: CASTTSGTSSYNEQFF. CDR3 DNA: TGTGCCAGCACCACATCCGGGACTAGCAGTTACAATGAGCAGTTCTTC.